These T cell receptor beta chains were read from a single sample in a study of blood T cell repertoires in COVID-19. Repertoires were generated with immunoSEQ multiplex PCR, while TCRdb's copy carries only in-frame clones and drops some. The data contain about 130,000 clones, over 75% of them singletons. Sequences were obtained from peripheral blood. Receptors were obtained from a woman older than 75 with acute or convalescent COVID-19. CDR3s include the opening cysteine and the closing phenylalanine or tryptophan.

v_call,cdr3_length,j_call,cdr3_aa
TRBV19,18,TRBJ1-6,CASSVASGGASYNSPLHF
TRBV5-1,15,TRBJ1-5,CASSPEPGVNQPQHF
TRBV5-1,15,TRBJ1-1,CASSLLGGPNTEAFF
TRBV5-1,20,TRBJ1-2,CASSLDPFGQGSGANYGYTF
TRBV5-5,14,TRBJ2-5,CASSLFQSQETQYF
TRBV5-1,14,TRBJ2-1,CASSLVRGSDEQFF
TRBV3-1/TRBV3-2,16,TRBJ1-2,CASSLLRDSSLYGYTF
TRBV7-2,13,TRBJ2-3,CASSSKRTNTQYF
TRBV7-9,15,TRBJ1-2,CASSFTYSGSHGYTF
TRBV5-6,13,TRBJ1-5,CASSLRSNQPQHF
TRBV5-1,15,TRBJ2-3,CASSHTGVSTDTQYF